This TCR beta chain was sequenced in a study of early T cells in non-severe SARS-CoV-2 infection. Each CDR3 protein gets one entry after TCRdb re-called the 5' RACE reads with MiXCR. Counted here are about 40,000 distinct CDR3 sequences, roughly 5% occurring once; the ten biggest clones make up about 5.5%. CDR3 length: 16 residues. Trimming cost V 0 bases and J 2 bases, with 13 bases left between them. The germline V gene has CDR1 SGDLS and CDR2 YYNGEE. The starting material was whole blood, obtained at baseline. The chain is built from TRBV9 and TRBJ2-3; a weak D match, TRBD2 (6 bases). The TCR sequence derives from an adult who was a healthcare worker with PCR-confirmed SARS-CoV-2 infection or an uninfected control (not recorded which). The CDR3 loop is CASSVGGGSNTDTQYF. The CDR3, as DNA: TGTGCCAGCAGCGTAGGCGGAGGGAGTAACACAGATACGCAGTATTTT.